Here is one T cell receptor (beta chain) with its context. The antigen is unknown. This sample is part of a study of cytomegalovirus exposure and HLA in healthy donors. Study details: Researchers previously reported finding fewer than 120 million unique TCR beta sequences from 170 million or so T cells.

The junction had 3 bases not matched to a gene; V was cut back by 5 bases and J by 4 bases. CDR3 length: 12 residues. Germline V CDR1 and CDR2: GTSNPN, SVGIG (reference sequence). This cohort consisted of healthy bone marrow donors. PCR involved 60 Vbeta and 13 Jbeta primers. The repertoire was sequenced with immunoSEQ multiplex PCR; TCRdb's copy has only in-frame clones and lacks some. Of about 150,000 clones listed, 75% to 85% were seen once; the top ten hold roughly 3.6%. Notes on the study in general: Later genetic work tied a missense DCLRE1C variant to beta-chain V and J trimming.

The source material was PBMCs. This chain connects TRBV30 to TRBJ1-1, with TRBD1 identical over 8 bases. This receptor was taken from a human donor in good health. CDR3 in amino acids: CAWQGASTEAFF. CDR3 in DNA: TGTGCCTGGCAGGGGGCTAGCACTGAAGCTTTCTTT.